The clone carrying this TCR beta chain was observed at least ten times. This entry belongs to a study of early T cells in non-severe SARS-CoV-2 infection. The TCR library protocol attached unique molecular identifiers to the individual cDNA molecules. MiXCR, run by TCRdb on the 5' RACE reads, gives a single entry per CDR3 protein. The sample comprises 30,000 to 40,000 distinct CDR3 sequences, less than 5.5% of which are singletons, and approximately 14% rests with the top ten. Germline CDR1 SGHVS, CDR2 FQNEAQ. The CDR3 is 15 residues long. V lost 8 bases to trimming and J lost 2 bases; unmatched junction nucleotides: 8.

The sequenced sample was whole blood. The clonotype comes from an adult who was a healthcare worker with PCR-confirmed SARS-CoV-2 infection or an uninfected control (not recorded which). The chain links TRBV7-8 to TRBJ2-3; 9 positions agree with TRBD2. The CDR3 loop reads CASEELAGITDTQYF. In DNA form, the CDR3 reads TGTGCCAGCGAGGAGCTAGCGGGAATCACAGATACGCAGTATTTT.